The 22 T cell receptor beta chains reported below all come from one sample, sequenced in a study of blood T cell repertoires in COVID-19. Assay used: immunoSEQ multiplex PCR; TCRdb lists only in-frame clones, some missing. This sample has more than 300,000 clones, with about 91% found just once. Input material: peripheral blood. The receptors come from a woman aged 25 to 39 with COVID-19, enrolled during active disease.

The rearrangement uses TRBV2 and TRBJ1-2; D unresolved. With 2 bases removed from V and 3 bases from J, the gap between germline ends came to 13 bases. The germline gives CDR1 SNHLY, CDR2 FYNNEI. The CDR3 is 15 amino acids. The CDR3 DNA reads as TGTGCCAGCAGTGAACTCGGAGCGCCCTACTATGGCTACACCTTC. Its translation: CASSELGAPYYGYTF.

The CDR3 DNA follows: TGTGCCAGCAGCTTGTGGAGAGGAATTCAGGGTGGGGGGGAGCAGTACGTC. Translated, it gives CASSLWRGIQGGGEQYV. The chain is built from TRBV5-8 and TRBJ2-7; the D gene is possibly TRBD2 (6 bases). The CDR3 is made up of 17 amino acids. Trimming took off 1 base at V and 7 bases at J, with 24 bases between the two ends. The V gene's germline CDR1 is SGHTS and CDR2 YDEGEE.

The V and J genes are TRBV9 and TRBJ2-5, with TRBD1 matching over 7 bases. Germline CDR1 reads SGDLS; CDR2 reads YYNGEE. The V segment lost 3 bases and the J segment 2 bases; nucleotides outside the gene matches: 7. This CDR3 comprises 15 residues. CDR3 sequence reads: CASSGQGSLQETQYF. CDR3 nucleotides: TGTGCCAGCAGCGGACAGGGATCCTTACAAGAGACCCAGTACTTC.

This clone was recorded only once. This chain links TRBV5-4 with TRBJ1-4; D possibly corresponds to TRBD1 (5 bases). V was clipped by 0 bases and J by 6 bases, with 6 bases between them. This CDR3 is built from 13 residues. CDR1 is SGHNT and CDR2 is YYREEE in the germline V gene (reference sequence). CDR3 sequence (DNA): TGTGCCAGCAGCTTGGTAGGGGATGAAAAACTGTTTTTT. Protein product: CASSLVGDEKLFF.

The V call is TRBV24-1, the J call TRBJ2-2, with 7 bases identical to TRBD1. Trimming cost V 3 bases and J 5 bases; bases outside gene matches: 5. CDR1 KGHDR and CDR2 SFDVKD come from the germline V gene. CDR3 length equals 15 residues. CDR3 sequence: CATSDPTGVTGELFF. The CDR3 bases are TGTGCCACCAGTGATCCCACAGGGGTTACCGGGGAGCTGTTTTTT.

CDR3 amino acids: CASSRTPSTEAFF. CDR3 sequence (DNA): TGTGCCAGCAGCCGGACACCCTCTACTGAAGCTTTCTTT. The chain has TRBV3-1 (or the pseudogene TRBV3-2) and TRBJ1-1, with D perhaps TRBD1 (5 bases). Germline V gene data show CDR1 as LGHDT and CDR2 as YNNKEL (reference sequence). Trimming pared 4 bases from V and 5 bases from J, leaving 11 bases between. The length of the CDR3 is 13 residues.

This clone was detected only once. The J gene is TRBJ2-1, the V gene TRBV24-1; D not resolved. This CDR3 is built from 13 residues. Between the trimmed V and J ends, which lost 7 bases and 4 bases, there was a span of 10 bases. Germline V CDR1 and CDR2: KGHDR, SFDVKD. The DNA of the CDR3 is TGTGCCACCAGCGTTCCGACTTACAATGAGCAGTTCTTC. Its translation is CATSVPTYNEQFF.

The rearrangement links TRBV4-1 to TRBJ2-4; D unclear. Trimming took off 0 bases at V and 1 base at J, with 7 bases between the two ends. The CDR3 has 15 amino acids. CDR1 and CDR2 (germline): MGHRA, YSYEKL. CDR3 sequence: CASSQDSVAKNIQYF. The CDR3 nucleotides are TGCGCCAGCAGCCAAGATTCAGTGGCCAAAAACATTCAGTACTTC.

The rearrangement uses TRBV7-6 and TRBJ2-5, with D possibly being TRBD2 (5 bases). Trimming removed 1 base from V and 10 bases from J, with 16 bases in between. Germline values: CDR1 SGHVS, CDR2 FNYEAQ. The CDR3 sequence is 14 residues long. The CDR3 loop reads CASSLVEPPGSQYF. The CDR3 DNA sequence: TGTGCCAGCAGCTTAGTGGAACCCCCGGGGAGCCAGTACTTC. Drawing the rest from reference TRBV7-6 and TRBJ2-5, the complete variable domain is GAGVSQSPRYKVTKRGQDVALRCDPISGHVSLYWYRQALGQGPEFLTYFNYEAQQDKSGLPNDRFSAERPEGSISTLTIQRTEQRDSAMYRCASSLVEPPGSQYFGPGTRLLVL.

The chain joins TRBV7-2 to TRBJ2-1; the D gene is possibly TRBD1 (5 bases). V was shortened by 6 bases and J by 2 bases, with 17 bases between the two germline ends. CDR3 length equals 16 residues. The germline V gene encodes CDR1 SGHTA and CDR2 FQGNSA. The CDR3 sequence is CASSSDSRGPYNEQFF. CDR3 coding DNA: TGTGCCAGCAGTTCTGACAGCCGAGGACCCTACAATGAGCAGTTCTTC.

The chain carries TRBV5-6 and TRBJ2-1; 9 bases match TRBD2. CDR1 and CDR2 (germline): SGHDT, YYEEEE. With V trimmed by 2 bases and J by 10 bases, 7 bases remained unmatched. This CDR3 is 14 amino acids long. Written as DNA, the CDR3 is TGTGCCAGCAGCTTAGGCGGGGGGGCACGGGAGCAGTTCTTC. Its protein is CASSLGGGAREQFF.

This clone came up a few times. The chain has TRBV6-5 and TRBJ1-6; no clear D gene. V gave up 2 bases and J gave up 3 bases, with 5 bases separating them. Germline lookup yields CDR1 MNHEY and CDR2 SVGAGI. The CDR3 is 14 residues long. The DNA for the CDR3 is TGTGCCAGCAGTTACGAGGGCTATAATTCACCCCTCCACTTT. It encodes CASSYEGYNSPLHF.

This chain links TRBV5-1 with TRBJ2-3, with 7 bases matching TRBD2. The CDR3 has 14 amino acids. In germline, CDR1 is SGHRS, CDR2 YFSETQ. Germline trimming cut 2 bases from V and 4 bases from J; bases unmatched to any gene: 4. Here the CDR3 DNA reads TGCGCCAGCAGCTTTGCTGGGAGGGCAGATACGCAGTATTTT. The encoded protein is CASSFAGRADTQYF.

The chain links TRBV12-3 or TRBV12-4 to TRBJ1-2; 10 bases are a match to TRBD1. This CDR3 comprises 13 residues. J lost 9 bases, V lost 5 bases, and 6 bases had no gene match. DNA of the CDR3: TGTGCCAGCAGTGTGACAGGGGGCAAGAGCTACACCTTC. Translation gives CASSVTGGKSYTF.

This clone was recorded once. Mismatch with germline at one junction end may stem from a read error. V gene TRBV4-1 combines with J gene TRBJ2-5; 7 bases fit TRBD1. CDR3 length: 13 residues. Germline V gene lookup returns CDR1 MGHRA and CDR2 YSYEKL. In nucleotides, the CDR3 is TGCGCCAGCAGCCAAGATCTGAGACAGGGCTTGGACTTC. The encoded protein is CASSQDLRQGLDF.

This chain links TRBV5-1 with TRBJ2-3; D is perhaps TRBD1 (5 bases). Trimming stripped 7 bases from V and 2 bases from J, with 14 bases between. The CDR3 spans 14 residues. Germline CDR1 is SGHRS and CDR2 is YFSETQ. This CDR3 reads CASSAGSITDTQYF. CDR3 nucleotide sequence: TGCGCCAGCTCAGCAGGGTCCATCACAGATACGCAGTATTTT. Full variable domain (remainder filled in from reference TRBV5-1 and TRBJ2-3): KAGVTQTPRYLIKTRGQQVTLSCSPISGHRSVSWYQQTPGQGLQFLFEYFSETQRNKGNFPGRFSGRQFSNSRSEMNVSTLELGDSALYLCASSAGSITDTQYFGPGTRLTVL.

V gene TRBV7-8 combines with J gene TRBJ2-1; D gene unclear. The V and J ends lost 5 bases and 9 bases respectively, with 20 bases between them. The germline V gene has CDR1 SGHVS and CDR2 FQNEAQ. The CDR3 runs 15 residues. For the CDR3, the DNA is TGTGCCAGCAGCAGACTCCATCTTGTTCCCAGTGAGCAGTTCTTC. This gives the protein CASSRLHLVPSEQFF.

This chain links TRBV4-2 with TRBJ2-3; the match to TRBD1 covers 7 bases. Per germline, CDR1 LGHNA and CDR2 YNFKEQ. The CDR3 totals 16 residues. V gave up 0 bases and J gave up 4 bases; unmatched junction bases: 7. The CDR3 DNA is TGTGCCAGCAGCCAAGAGGTAGGGGGCTTCGCAGATACGCAGTATTTT. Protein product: CASSQEVGGFADTQYF.

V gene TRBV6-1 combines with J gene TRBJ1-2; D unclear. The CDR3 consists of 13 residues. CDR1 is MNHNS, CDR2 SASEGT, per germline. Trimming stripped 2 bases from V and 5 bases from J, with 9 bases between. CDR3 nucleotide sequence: TGTGCCAGCAGTGAATACCGACATTATGGCTACACCTTC. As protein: CASSEYRHYGYTF.

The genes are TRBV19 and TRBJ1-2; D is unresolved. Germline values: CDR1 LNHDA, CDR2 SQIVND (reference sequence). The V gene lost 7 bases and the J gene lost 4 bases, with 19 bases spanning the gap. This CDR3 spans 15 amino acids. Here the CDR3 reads CASKEGDTAGYGYTF. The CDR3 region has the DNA TGTGCCAGTAAAGAGGGCGACACCGCGGGCTATGGCTACACCTTC.

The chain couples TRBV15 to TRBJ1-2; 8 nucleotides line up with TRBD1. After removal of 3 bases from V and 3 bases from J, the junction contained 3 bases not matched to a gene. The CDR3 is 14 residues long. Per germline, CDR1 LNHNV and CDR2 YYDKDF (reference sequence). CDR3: CATSSGQGYYGYTF. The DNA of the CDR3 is TGTGCCACCAGCAGTGGACAGGGTTACTATGGCTACACCTTC.

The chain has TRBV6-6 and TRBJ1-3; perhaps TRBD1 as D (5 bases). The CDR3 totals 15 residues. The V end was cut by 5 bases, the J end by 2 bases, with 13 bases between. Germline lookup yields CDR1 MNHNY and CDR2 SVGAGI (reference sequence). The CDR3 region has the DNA TGTGCCAGCAGTCCCCGCGGGGGGGCTGGAAACACCATATATTTT. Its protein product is CASSPRGGAGNTIYF.